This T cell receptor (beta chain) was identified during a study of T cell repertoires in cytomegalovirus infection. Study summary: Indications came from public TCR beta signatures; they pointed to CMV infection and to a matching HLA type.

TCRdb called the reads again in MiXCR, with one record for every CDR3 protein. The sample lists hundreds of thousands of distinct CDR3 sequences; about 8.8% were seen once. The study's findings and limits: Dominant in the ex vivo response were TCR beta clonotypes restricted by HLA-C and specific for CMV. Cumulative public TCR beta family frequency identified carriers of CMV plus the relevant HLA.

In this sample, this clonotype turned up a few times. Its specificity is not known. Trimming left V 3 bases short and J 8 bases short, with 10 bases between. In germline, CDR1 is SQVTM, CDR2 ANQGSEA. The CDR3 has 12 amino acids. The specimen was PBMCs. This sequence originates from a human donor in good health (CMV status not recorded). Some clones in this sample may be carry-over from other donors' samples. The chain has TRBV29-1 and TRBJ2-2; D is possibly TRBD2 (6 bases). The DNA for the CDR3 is TGCAGCGTTGACGCGGGACTGGGGGAGCTGTTTTTT. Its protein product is CSVDAGLGELFF.